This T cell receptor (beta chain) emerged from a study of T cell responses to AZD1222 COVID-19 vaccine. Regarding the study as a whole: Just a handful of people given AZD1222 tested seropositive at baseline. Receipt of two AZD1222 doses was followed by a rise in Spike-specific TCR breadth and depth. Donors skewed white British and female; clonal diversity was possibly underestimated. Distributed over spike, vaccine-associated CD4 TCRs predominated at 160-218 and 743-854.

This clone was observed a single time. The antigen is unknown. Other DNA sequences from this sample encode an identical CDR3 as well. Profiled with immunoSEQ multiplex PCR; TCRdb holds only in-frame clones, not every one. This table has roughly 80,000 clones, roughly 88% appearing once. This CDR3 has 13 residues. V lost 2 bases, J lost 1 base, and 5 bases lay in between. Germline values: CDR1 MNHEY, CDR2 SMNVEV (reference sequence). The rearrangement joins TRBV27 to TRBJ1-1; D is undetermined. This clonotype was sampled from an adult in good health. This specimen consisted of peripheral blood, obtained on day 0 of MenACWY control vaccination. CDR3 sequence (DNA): TGTGCCAGCAGTTTACGAGGGAACACTGAAGCTTTCTTT. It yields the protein CASSLRGNTEAFF.